The table lists the clone carrying this T cell receptor beta chain with a few counts. The antigen remains undetermined. The entry originates in a study of metastatic and nonmetastatic thyroid tumors. The wider study: Malignant thyroid and benign thyroid patients provided blood and tumor or nodule tissue whose repertoires were compared.

In the original workflow: A classifier for distant metastasis in papillary thyroid cancer was constructed using CDR3 differences observed across clinicopathological groups. MiXCR was used by TCRdb to re-call the PCR reads. Here the V and J calls rest on TCRdb's processing, not on the authors' analysis. The sample gives tens of thousands of clones, roughly a third of which show up once; 29% is in the top ten. The CDR3 loop spans 15 amino acids. The germline V gene has CDR1 MNHNS and CDR2 SASEGT. V was pared by 6 bases and J by 4 bases, with 9 bases of the junction left unmatched. Findings of the study overall: For both blood and tumor, malignant thyroid tumors reportedly showed significantly higher TCR beta diversity than benign nodules did.

Nobody among the patients had been given any treatment before thyroid surgery. Sequencing input: tumor tissue. The sequence derives from a female donor with papillary thyroid cancer or a benign thyroid nodule (not recorded which). Some clones in this sample may be carry-over from other donors' samples. The rearrangement links TRBV6-1 to TRBJ2-5; 9 bases match TRBD1. In DNA form, the CDR3 reads TGTGCCAGCAGACGATCGGGACAGGGAAGAGAGACCCAGTACTTC. Protein sequence: CASRRSGQGRETQYF.